This T cell receptor (beta chain) was captured in a study of CD8 T cells in Susac syndrome. Deletions cut 0 bases from V and 4 bases from J, with 6 bases between. Germline V gene data show CDR1 as MGHRA and CDR2 as YSYEKL. This CDR3 spans 13 amino acids. When the RNA was reverse transcribed, random hexamers were used with an input of roughly 0.45 to 1 ug. MiXCR, run by TCRdb on the immunoSEQ multiplex PCR reads, gives a single entry per CDR3 protein. Of about 430,000 distinct CDR3 sequences in the sample, approximately 89% were seen once. The receptor was derived from a human donor with multiple sclerosis. Sequenced: CD8+ T cells from PBMCs. The chain couples TRBV4-1 to TRBJ1-1, with no clear D. The CDR3 DNA follows: TGCGCCAGCAGCCAAGATAGCTCCACTGAAGCTTTCTTT. Amino acids: CASSQDSSTEAFF.